This paragraph reports one TCR beta chain. These data belong to a study of blood T cell repertoires in COVID-19. As processed by the authors: Estimation of nucleated cell counts relied on the amplification of reference gene primers. Libraries were prepared by immunoSEQ multiplex PCR; TCRdb keeps only in-frame clonotypes and omits some of them. From that table come the V and J calls and clone size; the DNA was used to work out D and trimming. Among roughly 200,000 clones listed, roughly 87% were seen once. Per germline, CDR1 GTSNPN and CDR2 SVGIG (reference sequence). The CDR3 loop spans 18 amino acids. V trimming: 1 base; J trimming: 0 bases; junction bases outside the gene matches: 13.

This TCR derives from a woman under 40 who had recovered from COVID-19. Sequencing used PBMCs or T cells enriched from blood (not recorded which). This chain joins TRBV30 and TRBJ2-7, with 9 bases identical to TRBD2. CDR3 nucleotide sequence: TGTGCCTGGAGTGGGAGTGATAGCGGGAGTATCAGCTCCTACGAGCAGTACTTC. Amino acid sequence: CAWSGSDSGSISSYEQYF.